These T cell receptor beta chains were read from a single sample in a study of blood T cells in healthy people across ages. TCRdb independently ran MiXCR on the 5' RACE reads; one entry per CDR3 protein. The profile shows roughly 1.5 million distinct CDR3 sequences, about 45% of them singletons. Material: blood. All receptors derive from a woman aged 18-29 years in good health. Both conserved end residues are part of each CDR3. D genes are given only for firm matches. Where a row states a size, it is once, few, many or the class of an expanded clone; other rows omit it.

clone_size	d_call	v_call	j_call	cdr3_aa	cdr3_nt
once	NA	TRBV29-1	TRBJ2-1	CSGGQSGPNEQFF	TGCAGCGGTGGACAAAGCGGGCCCAATGAGCAGTTCTTC
NA	NA	TRBV9	TRBJ2-2	CASSVGGSPNTGELFF	TGTGCCAGCAGCGTAGGAGGGAGCCCGAACACCGGGGAGCTGTTTTTT
NA	NA	TRBV7-9	TRBJ1-1	CASSAGEGTEAFF	TGTGCCAGCAGCGCAGGGGAGGGGACTGAAGCTTTCTTT
NA	NA	TRBV21-1	TRBJ1-5	CASSKVPSGLNQPQHF	TGTGCCAGCAGCAAAGTCCCGTCGGGCCTCAATCAGCCCCAGCATTTT
few	NA	TRBV5-8	TRBJ2-2	CASSLGTSTTGELFF	TGTGCCAGCAGCTTGGGTACTAGCACCACCGGGGAGCTGTTTTTT
NA	NA	TRBV5-4	TRBJ1-2	CASSLKGSGYGYTF	TGTGCCAGCAGCTTGAAGGGGTCCGGCTATGGCTACACCTTC
NA	NA	TRBV2	TRBJ2-5	CASSIDRYQETQYF	TGTGCCAGCTCGATCGACAGGTACCAAGAGACCCAGTACTTC
once	NA	TRBV7-2	TRBJ1-3	CASTIGGGTSGNTIYF	TGTGCCAGCACCATTGGGGGGGGAACCTCTGGAAACACCATATATTTT
NA	NA	TRBV27	TRBJ2-1	CASSFTGRTYNEQFF	TGTGCCAGCAGTTTCACAGGACGGACCTACAATGAGCAGTTCTTC
NA	NA	TRBV7-2	TRBJ2-1	CASSLDEASNPSPYNEQFF	TGTGCCAGCAGCTTAGATGAGGCCTCAAATCCAAGCCCCTACAATGAGCAGTTCTTC
NA	NA	TRBV28	TRBJ2-4	CASSPAGPNLGQYF	TGTGCCAGCAGCCCAGCAGGGCCCAATCTGGGGCAGTACTTC
NA	NA	TRBV7-2	TRBJ1-4	CASSAPGQGVEKLFF	TGTGCCAGCAGCGCCCCGGGACAAGGTGTTGAAAAACTGTTTTTT
NA	TRBD1	TRBV20-1	TRBJ2-1	CSARELGQQSYNEQFF	TGCAGTGCTAGGGAACTGGGACAGCAGTCTTACAATGAGCAGTTCTTC
NA	TRBD2	TRBV7-2	TRBJ2-1	CASTQVAGEIEQFF	TGTGCCAGCACGCAGGTAGCGGGGGAGATTGAGCAGTTCTTC
NA	TRBD1	TRBV27	TRBJ1-2	CASSTKSQGALGYTF	TGTGCCAGCAGTACAAAATCACAGGGGGCGCTTGGCTACACCTTC
few	NA	TRBV10-3	TRBJ2-5	CAISESTLGDTFQETQYF	TGTGCCATCAGTGAGTCGACTTTAGGGGACACTTTCCAAGAGACCCAGTACTTC
many	NA	TRBV7-9	TRBJ2-7	CASSLPAWEYEQYF	TGTGCCAGCAGCTTACCGGCCTGGGAGTACGAGCAGTACTTC
NA	NA	TRBV9	TRBJ2-3	CASSVEEGQHTDTQYF	TGTGCCAGCAGCGTAGAGGAGGGGCAGCACACAGATACGCAGTATTTT
many	NA	TRBV29-1	TRBJ1-2	CSVGDNNYGYTF	TGCAGCGTTGGTGACAATAACTATGGCTACACCTTC
few	TRBD2	TRBV28	TRBJ2-7	CASTQRVGTGGASSAQYF	TGTGCCAGCACCCAGCGGGTGGGAACGGGAGGGGCTTCCTCGGCGCAGTACTTC
NA	TRBD2	TRBV12-3/TRBV12-4	TRBJ2-1	CASLRTSGIFGYEQFF	TGTGCCAGCCTACGGACTAGCGGGATTTTCGGCTATGAGCAGTTCTTC
few	NA	TRBV7-2	TRBJ2-1	CASSLRPSGNEQFF	TGTGCCAGCAGCTTGCGGCCTTCTGGTAATGAGCAGTTCTTC
NA	TRBD2	TRBV27	TRBJ2-1	CASGLLASQDEQFF	TGTGCCAGCGGACTACTAGCGTCTCAGGATGAGCAGTTCTTC
NA	TRBD1	TRBV6-2/TRBV6-3	TRBJ1-1	CASSSPRGGYTEAFF	TGTGCCAGCAGTTCACCCAGGGGGGGGTACACTGAAGCTTTCTTT
NA	TRBD1	TRBV6-6	TRBJ2-3	CASSSYRGNTQYF	TGTGCCAGCAGTTCCTACAGGGGGAATACGCAGTATTTT
many	NA	TRBV27	TRBJ2-7	CASSYRAAPIYEQYF	TGTGCCAGCAGTTACAGGGCCGCCCCAATTTACGAGCAGTACTTC
few	TRBD2	TRBV7-8	TRBJ2-3	CASSLRTSGVLTDTQYF	TGTGCCAGCAGCTTGCGGACTAGCGGGGTGCTCACAGATACGCAGTATTTT
NA	NA	TRBV7-9	TRBJ1-2	CASSTLQGYGYTF	TGTGCCAGCAGCACCCTACAGGGTTATGGCTACACCTTC
NA	TRBD2	TRBV7-2	TRBJ2-3	CASSLGIAGRNTQYF	TGTGCCAGCAGCTTAGGGATAGCGGGGAGGAATACGCAGTATTTT
NA	NA	TRBV6-2/TRBV6-3	TRBJ2-4	CASSYRLDSKNIQYF	TGTGCCAGCAGTTACAGACTAGACTCCAAAAACATTCAGTACTTC
NA	NA	TRBV20-1	TRBJ2-7	CSALRSADFGGEQYF	TGCAGTGCCCTCAGGTCAGCCGACTTTGGAGGCGAGCAGTACTTC
NA	NA	TRBV12-5	TRBJ2-3	CASGSLGGDTQYF	TGTGCTAGTGGTTCCCTCGGTGGGGATACGCAGTATTTT
few	TRBD2	TRBV25-1	TRBJ2-7	CASSGGKPGLAAYEQYF	TGTGCCAGCAGCGGGGGAAAACCGGGACTAGCAGCCTACGAGCAGTACTTC
NA	NA	TRBV7-9	TRBJ2-3	CASSPGESTDTQYF	TGTGCCAGCAGCCCCGGCGAGAGCACAGATACGCAGTATTTT
few	NA	TRBV5-6	TRBJ2-1	CASSIPDSYNEQFF	TGTGCCAGCAGCATCCCGGACAGCTACAATGAGCAGTTCTTC
few	NA	TRBV10-3	TRBJ2-1	CAISREYNEQFF	TGTGCCATCTCACGGGAATACAATGAGCAGTTCTTC
few	TRBD2	TRBV12-3/TRBV12-4	TRBJ2-3	CASSLTSGGVSTDTQYF	TGTGCCAGCAGTTTAACTAGCGGGGGTGTGAGCACAGATACGCAGTATTTT
few	NA	TRBV21-1	TRBJ2-7	CASSKDLQSYEQYF	TGTGCCAGCAGCAAGGACCTACAGTCCTACGAGCAGTACTTC
NA	TRBD2	TRBV29-1	TRBJ2-5	CSVGGGMETQYF	TGCAGCGTGGGGGGAGGGATGGAGACCCAGTACTTC
NA	NA	TRBV10-3	TRBJ2-5	CAISPGTNQETQYF	TGTGCCATCAGCCCCGGGACAAATCAAGAGACCCAGTACTTC
few	NA	TRBV20-1	TRBJ2-5	CSARDFRETQYF	TGCAGTGCCAGGGACTTTCGCGAGACCCAGTACTTC
NA	NA	TRBV18	TRBJ2-7	CASSPTKARGDYEQYF	TGTGCCAGCTCACCAACCAAGGCCAGGGGTGACTACGAGCAGTACTTC
NA	NA	TRBV6-5	TRBJ1-2	CASSYSSRASGYTF	TGTGCCAGCAGTTACTCAAGCAGGGCTTCTGGCTACACCTTC
few	NA	TRBV4-1	TRBJ2-7	CASSQGLPYEQYF	TGCGCCAGCAGCCAAGGCCTTCCCTACGAGCAGTACTTC
few	NA	TRBV6-1	TRBJ2-1	CASSERGTGYNEQFF	TGTGCCAGCAGTGAACGAGGGACTGGCTACAATGAGCAGTTCTTC
few	NA	TRBV28	TRBJ2-2	CASRRPGSIGELFF	TGTGCCAGCAGACGCCCGGGATCTATCGGGGAGCTGTTTTTT
once	NA	TRBV27	TRBJ1-1	CASGPRGVNTEAFF	TGTGCCAGCGGACCGCGAGGGGTGAACACTGAAGCTTTCTTT
NA	NA	TRBV20-1	TRBJ2-3	CSARVSRGAVDTQYF	TGCAGTGCTAGAGTTTCCAGGGGAGCTGTAGATACGCAGTATTTT
few	TRBD2	TRBV10-3	TRBJ2-3	CAISESSGGSTDTQYF	TGTGCCATCAGTGAAAGTAGCGGGGGTAGCACAGATACGCAGTATTTT